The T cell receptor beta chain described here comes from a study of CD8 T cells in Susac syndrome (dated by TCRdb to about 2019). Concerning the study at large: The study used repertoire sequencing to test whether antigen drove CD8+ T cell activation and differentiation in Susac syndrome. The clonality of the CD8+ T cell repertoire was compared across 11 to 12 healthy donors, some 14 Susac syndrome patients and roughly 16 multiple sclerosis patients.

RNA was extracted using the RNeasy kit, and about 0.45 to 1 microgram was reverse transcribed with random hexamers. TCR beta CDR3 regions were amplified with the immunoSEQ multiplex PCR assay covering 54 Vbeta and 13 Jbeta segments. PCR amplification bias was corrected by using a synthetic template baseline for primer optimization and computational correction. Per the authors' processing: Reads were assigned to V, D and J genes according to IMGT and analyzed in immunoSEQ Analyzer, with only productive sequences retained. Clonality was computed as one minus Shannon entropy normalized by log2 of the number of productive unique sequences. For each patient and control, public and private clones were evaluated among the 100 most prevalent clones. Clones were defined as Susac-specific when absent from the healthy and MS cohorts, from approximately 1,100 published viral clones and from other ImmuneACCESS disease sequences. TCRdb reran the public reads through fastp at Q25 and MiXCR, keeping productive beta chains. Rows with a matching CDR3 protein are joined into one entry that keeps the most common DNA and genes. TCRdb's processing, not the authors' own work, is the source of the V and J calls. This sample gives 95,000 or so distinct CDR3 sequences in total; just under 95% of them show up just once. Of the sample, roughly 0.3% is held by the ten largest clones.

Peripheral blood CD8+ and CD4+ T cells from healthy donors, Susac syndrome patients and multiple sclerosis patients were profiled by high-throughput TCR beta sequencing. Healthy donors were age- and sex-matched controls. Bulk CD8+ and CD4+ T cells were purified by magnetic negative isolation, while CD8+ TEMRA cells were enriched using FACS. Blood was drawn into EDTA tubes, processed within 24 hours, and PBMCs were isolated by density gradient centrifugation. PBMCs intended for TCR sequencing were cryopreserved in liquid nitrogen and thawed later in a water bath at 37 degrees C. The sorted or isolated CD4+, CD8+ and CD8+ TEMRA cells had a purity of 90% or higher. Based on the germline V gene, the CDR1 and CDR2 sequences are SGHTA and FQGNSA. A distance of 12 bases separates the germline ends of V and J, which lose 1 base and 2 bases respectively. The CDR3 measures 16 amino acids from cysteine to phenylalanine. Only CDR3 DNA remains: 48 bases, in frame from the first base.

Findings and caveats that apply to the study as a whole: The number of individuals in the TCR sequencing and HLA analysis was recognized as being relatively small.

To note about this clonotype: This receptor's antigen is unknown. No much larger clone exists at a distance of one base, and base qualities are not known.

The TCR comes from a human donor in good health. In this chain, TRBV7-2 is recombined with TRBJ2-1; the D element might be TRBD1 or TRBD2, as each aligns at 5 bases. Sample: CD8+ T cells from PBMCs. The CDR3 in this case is CASSLEVGAAYNEQFF. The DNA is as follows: TGTGCCAGCAGCTTAGAGGTCGGGGCAGCCTACAATGAGCAGTTCTTC.